These 24 T cell receptor beta chains share one sample of origin, sequenced in a study of T cell responses to AZD1222 COVID-19 vaccine. The protocol was immunoSEQ multiplex PCR, while the TCRdb copy is restricted to in-frame clones and leaves out a portion. Of more than 85,000 clones in the sample, around 93% are singletons; the top ten hold approximately 7.9%. The sample was peripheral blood, taken on day 0 of AZD1222 vaccination. The receptors come from an adult in good health.

The chain combines TRBV18 with TRBJ1-1, with D maybe TRBD1 (6 bases). Trimming left V 3 bases short and J 6 bases short, with 11 bases between. The germline V gene has CDR1 KGHSH and CDR2 LQKENI. The CDR3 loop spans 13 amino acids. CDR3 sequence: CASSPWGPAEAFF. The CDR3 DNA reads TGTGCCAGCTCACCCTGGGGGCCGGCTGAAGCTTTCTTT. Full variable domain (remainder filled in from reference TRBV18 and TRBJ1-1): NAGVMQNPRHLVRRRGQEARLRCSPMKGHSHVYWYRQLPEEGLKFMVYLQKENIIDESGMPKERFSAEFPKEGPSILRIQQVVRGDSAAYFCASSPWGPAEAFFGQGTRLTVV.

The gene calls are TRBV23-1 and TRBJ1-1; no clear D gene. TRBV23-1 is classed as an ORF, of uncertain function. The length of the CDR3 is 15 residues. V was shortened by 0 bases and J by 2 bases, with 10 bases between the two germline ends. CDR3 DNA: TGCGCCAGCAGTCAATCCGGGCTCATCAACACTGAAGCTTTCTTT. It encodes CASSQSGLINTEAFF.

V and J are TRBV4-1 and TRBJ2-1, with TRBD2 matching over 15 bases. This CDR3 has 16 amino acids. The V and J ends lost 4 bases and 3 bases, in that order; junction bases with no gene match: 1. The V gene's germline CDR1 is MGHRA and CDR2 YSYEKL. CDR3 DNA: TGCGCCAGCAGCCCGGGACTAGCGGGAGGCTACAATGAGCAGTTCTTC. Protein sequence: CASSPGLAGGYNEQFF.

This chain connects TRBV28 to TRBJ2-7; D possibly matches TRBD1 or TRBD2 (7 bases each). Trimming removed 7 bases from V and 1 base from J, with 20 bases in between. CDR3 size: 16 residues. The germline V gene encodes CDR1 MDHEN and CDR2 SYDVKM. CDR3 protein: CASKALGRGLSYEQYF. The CDR3 region has the DNA TGTGCCAGCAAGGCCCTTGGGAGGGGGCTATCCTACGAGCAGTACTTC.

CDR3 DNA: TGTGCCAGCAGCTCCGGGACAGGGATCTATGGCTACACCTTC. Translating it yields CASSSGTGIYGYTF. The V call is TRBV7-9, the J call TRBJ1-2; TRBD1 matches 9 bases. CDR3 length: 14 residues. Germline CDR1 and CDR2: SEHNR and FQNEAQ (reference sequence). With V trimmed by 4 bases and J by 4 bases, 4 bases remained unmatched.

The chain employs TRBV11-2 and TRBJ2-7; 8 nucleotides align to TRBD2. In germline, CDR1 is SGHAT, CDR2 FQNNGV. The CDR3 totals 14 residues. After removal of 5 bases from V and 7 bases from J, the junction contained 10 bases not matched to a gene. As DNA, the CDR3 is TGTGCCAGCAGCCCTAGACTAGCGACTGGGGAGCAGTACTTC. Translation: CASSPRLATGEQYF.

The chain links TRBV7-9 to TRBJ1-1; tentative D call: TRBD1 (5 bases). The CDR3 covers 12 residues. The V and J ends lost 7 bases and 6 bases respectively, with 12 bases between them. Germline CDR1 reads SEHNR; CDR2 reads FQNEAQ (reference sequence). The CDR3 reads CASTQRGPEAFF. CDR3 sequence (DNA): TGTGCCAGCACCCAGAGGGGTCCTGAAGCTTTCTTT.

The CDR3 sequence is CASSLVQGEAFF. The DNA of the CDR3 is TGCGCCAGCAGCTTGGTGCAGGGGGAAGCTTTCTTT. The chain employs TRBV5-1 and TRBJ1-1, with TRBD1 as a possible D gene (6 bases). V shed 0 bases and J shed 8 bases, with 8 bases lying between them. In germline, CDR1 is SGHRS, CDR2 YFSETQ. There are 12 residues in the CDR3.

This clone was recorded once. In nucleotides, the CDR3 is TGTGCCAGCAGCCAAGAAGGCATCAGGGGTCAGCCCCAGCATTTT. Encoded protein: CASSQEGIRGQPQHF. The chain has TRBV3-1 (or the pseudogene TRBV3-2) and TRBJ1-5; maybe TRBD1 (6 bases). The V end lost 0 bases, the J end lost 6 bases, and 12 bases lay between the germline ends. The CDR3 runs to 15 residues. Germline lookup yields CDR1 LGHDT and CDR2 YNNKEL (reference sequence).

A few counts support this clone. The chain couples TRBV5-1 to TRBJ1-3; TRBD1 matches 8 bases. Germline lookup yields CDR1 SGHRS and CDR2 YFSETQ. Losses at the gene ends were 4 bases for V and 7 bases for J; bases not matched to a gene: 7. The CDR3 sequence is 14 residues long. The CDR3 DNA sequence: TGCGCCAGCAGCCCAGGACAGGGTACGAACACCATATATTTT. Its protein product is CASSPGQGTNTIYF.

This clone has just one count. The DNA for the CDR3 is TGTGCCACCAGTGATCTACAGCCCCAGCATTTT. It yields the protein CATSDLQPQHF. V and J are TRBV24-1 and TRBJ1-5, with D unclear. V was cut by 3 bases and J by 7 bases, with 3 bases left in between. The CDR3 consists of 11 residues. Germline CDR1 KGHDR, CDR2 SFDVKD.

The chain is built from TRBV7-6 and TRBJ2-1; 9 nucleotides match TRBD2. Germline loops: CDR1 SGHVS, CDR2 FNYEAQ. The V segment lost 3 bases and the J segment 9 bases; nucleotides outside the gene matches: 15. The CDR3 loop spans 17 amino acids. CDR3 loop: CASSFVAWAGGDGEQFF. DNA for the CDR3: TGTGCCAGCAGCTTTGTGGCTTGGGCGGGAGGGGACGGTGAGCAGTTCTTC. Together with reference TRBV7-6 and TRBJ2-1, the CDR3 gives the full variable domain: GAGVSQSPRYKVTKRGQDVALRCDPISGHVSLYWYRQALGQGPEFLTYFNYEAQQDKSGLPNDRFSAERPEGSISTLTIQRTEQRDSAMYRCASSFVAWAGGDGEQFFGPGTRLTVL.

The J gene is TRBJ1-5, the V gene TRBV7-8, with unresolved D. The CDR3 consists of 15 residues. V lost 5 bases and J 6 bases, leaving 17 bases between the germline ends. CDR1 SGHVS and CDR2 FQNEAQ come from the germline V gene. The CDR3 protein is CASSPGSAYGQPQHF. In DNA, the CDR3 is TGTGCCAGCAGCCCCGGTTCGGCGTACGGTCAGCCCCAGCATTTT.

There are a few counts of this clone. The V call is TRBV19, the J call TRBJ1-5; perhaps TRBD1 as D (5 bases). The germline CDR1 and CDR2 sequences are LNHDA and SQIVND (reference sequence). Trimming removed 4 bases at V and 1 base at J, with 17 bases between. The CDR3 spans 17 residues. CDR3 coding DNA: TGTGCCAGTAGTACCGGGGGGGAACTCGTCAGCAATCAGCCCCAGCATTTT. Its translation: CASSTGGELVSNQPQHF.

V usage is TRBV11-2 and J usage is TRBJ1-1, with TRBD1 matching 7 bases. CDR3 size: 17 residues. The junction had 16 bases not matched to a gene; V was cut back by 2 bases and J by 7 bases. CDR1 is SGHAT, CDR2 FQNNGV, per germline. The CDR3: CASSLMAVQGDPLEAFF. CDR3 bases: TGTGCCAGCAGCTTAATGGCCGTGCAGGGGGACCCGCTTGAAGCTTTCTTT.

The chain uses TRBV19 and TRBJ1-1, with D perhaps TRBD1 (6 bases). Per the germline V gene, CDR1 is LNHDA and CDR2 is SQIVND (reference sequence). The CDR3 length is 16 residues. V lost 5 bases and J 6 bases, leaving 22 bases between the germline ends. The CDR3 sequence is CASSQPRTDGRAEAFF. The CDR3 DNA reads as TGTGCCAGTAGTCAACCCCGGACAGACGGGCGGGCTGAAGCTTTCTTT.

V gene TRBV5-1 combines with J gene TRBJ2-1, with D maybe TRBD2 (5 bases). Trimming took 2 bases from V and 6 from J, leaving 12 bases between them. The CDR3 spans 14 residues. Germline-derived CDR1 and CDR2 are SGHRS and YFSETQ. The CDR3 nucleotides read TGCGCCAGCAGCTTCAGTGGGAGTGGCAATGAGCAGTTCTTC. Its translation: CASSFSGSGNEQFF. The whole variable domain, remainder taken from reference TRBV5-1 and TRBJ2-1, is KAGVTQTPRYLIKTRGQQVTLSCSPISGHRSVSWYQQTPGQGLQFLFEYFSETQRNKGNFPGRFSGRQFSNSRSEMNVSTLELGDSALYLCASSFSGSGNEQFFGPGTRLTVL.

This clone was observed once. The chain recombines TRBV6-6 with TRBJ2-2; 7 positions match TRBD1. The CDR3 totals 16 residues. Germline V lookup: CDR1 MNHNY, CDR2 SVGAGI (reference sequence). Trimming took 6 bases from V and 2 from J; bases not matched to a gene: 9. Here the CDR3 reads CASSLSTGINTGELFF. The CDR3 DNA reads TGTGCCAGCAGCCTCTCGACAGGGATAAACACCGGGGAGCTGTTTTTT.

The rearrangement joins TRBV7-2 to TRBJ1-3; no definite D call. Germline V gives CDR1 SGHTA, CDR2 FQGNSA. The CDR3 contains 14 residues. Deletions cut 1 base from V and 4 bases from J, with 8 bases between. The CDR3 here is CASSLDPGGNTIYF. The CDR3 DNA follows: TGTGCCAGCAGCTTAGACCCTGGAGGAAACACCATATATTTT. The variable domain in full, completed from reference TRBV7-2 and TRBJ1-3, reads GAGVSQSPSNKVTEKGKDVELRCDPISGHTALYWYRQSLGQGLEFLIYFQGNSAPDKSGLPSDRFSAERTGGSVSTLTIQRTQQEDSAVYLCASSLDPGGNTIYFGEGSWLTVV.

The chain employs TRBV5-1 and TRBJ1-2; TRBD1 aligns across 9 bases. From germline, CDR1 is SGHRS and CDR2 YFSETQ. The CDR3 contains 16 residues. The junction had 9 bases not matched to a gene; V was cut back by 0 bases and J by 6 bases. The chain's CDR3 is CASSLDDKDRGNGYTF. The CDR3, as DNA: TGCGCCAGCAGCTTGGATGACAAGGACAGGGGAAATGGCTACACCTTC.

The chain employs TRBV30 and TRBJ1-2; D is undetermined. CDR1 is GTSNPN and CDR2 is SVGIG in the germline V gene (reference sequence). V was pared by 0 bases and J by 4 bases, with 9 bases between. The CDR3 length is 13 residues. CDR3 in amino acids: CAWSVMDGYGYTF. The CDR3 coding sequence is TGTGCCTGGAGTGTAATGGACGGCTATGGCTACACCTTC.

The V gene is TRBV11-3, the J gene TRBJ2-2; D is perhaps TRBD1 or TRBD2 (5 bases each). Germline CDR1 reads SGHNT; CDR2 reads YENEEA. There are 15 residues in the CDR3. Trimming took 4 bases from V and 4 from J, leaving 13 bases between them. CDR3 sequence (DNA): TGTGCCAGCAGCTCATCCGGGACCACCACCGGGGAGCTGTTTTTT. Residues: CASSSSGTTTGELFF.

The CDR3 here is CAISDPRSSKPQHF. The CDR3 DNA is TGTGCCATCAGTGATCCAAGGAGTAGCAAGCCCCAGCATTTT. V and J are TRBV10-3 and TRBJ1-5; the D is unclear. Germline V gene lookup returns CDR1 ENHRY and CDR2 SYGVKD. The ends were cut back, 3 bases at V and 8 bases at J, with 14 bases in the middle. This CDR3 is 14 amino acids long.

This clone appeared a few times. The genes are TRBV7-6 and TRBJ2-1; D is tentatively TRBD1 or TRBD2 (5 bases each). CDR3 size: 13 residues. CDR1 and CDR2 from the germline V gene are SGHVS and FNYEAQ. Trimming cost V 5 bases and J 8 bases, with 13 bases left between them. The DNA of the CDR3 is TGTGCCAGCAGCCCGGGGCCCAACTATGAGCAGTTCTTC. Encoded protein: CASSPGPNYEQFF.